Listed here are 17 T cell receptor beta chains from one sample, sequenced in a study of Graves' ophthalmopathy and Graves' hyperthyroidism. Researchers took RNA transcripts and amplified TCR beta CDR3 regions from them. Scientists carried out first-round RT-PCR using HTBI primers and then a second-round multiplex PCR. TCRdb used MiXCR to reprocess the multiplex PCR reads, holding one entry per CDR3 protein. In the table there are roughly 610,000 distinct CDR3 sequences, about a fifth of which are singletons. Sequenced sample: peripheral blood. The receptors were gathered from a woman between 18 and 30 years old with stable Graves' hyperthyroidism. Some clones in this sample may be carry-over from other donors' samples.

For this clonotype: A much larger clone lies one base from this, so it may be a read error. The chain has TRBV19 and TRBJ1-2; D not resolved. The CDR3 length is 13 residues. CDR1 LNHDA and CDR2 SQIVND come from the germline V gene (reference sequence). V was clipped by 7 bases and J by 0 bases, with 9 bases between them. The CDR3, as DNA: TGTGCCAGTACGGGGAGGCCTAACTATGGCTACACCTTC. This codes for CASTGRPNYGYTF.

The CDR3 protein is CASSYGAGGYTF. CDR3 coding DNA: TGTGCCAGCAGTTACGGGGCCGGGGGCTACACCTTC. J is TRBJ1-2 and V is TRBV6-5; TRBD1 is a possible D gene (5 bases). The CDR3 length is 12 residues. Germline lookup yields CDR1 MNHEY and CDR2 SVGAGI. V gave up 2 bases and J gave up 8 bases, with 9 bases separating them.

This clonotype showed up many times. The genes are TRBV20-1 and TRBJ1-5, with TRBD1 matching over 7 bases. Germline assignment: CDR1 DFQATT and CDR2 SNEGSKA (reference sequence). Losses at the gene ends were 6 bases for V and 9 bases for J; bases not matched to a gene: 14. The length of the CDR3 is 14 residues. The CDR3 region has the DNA TGCAGTGCGGGAACAGGGGAAGATTTCCGGCCCCAGCATTTT. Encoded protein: CSAGTGEDFRPQHF.

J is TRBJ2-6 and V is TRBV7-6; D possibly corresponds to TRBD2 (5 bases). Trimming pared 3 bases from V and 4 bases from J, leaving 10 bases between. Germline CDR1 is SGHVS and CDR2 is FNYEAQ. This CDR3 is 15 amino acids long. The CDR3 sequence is CASSLRVVGANVLTF. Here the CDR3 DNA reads TGTGCCAGCAGCTTGAGGGTAGTGGGGGCCAACGTCCTGACTTTC.

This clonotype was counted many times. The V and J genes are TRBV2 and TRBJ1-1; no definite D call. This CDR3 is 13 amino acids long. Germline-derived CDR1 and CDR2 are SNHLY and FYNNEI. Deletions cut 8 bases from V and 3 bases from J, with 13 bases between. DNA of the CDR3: TGTGCCAGCGGGCGGGTGAAGGACACTGAAGCTTTCTTT. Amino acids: CASGRVKDTEAFF. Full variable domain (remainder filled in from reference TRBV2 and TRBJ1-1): EPEVTQTPSHQVTQMGQEVILRCVPISNHLYFYWYRQILGQKVEFLVSFYNNEISEKSEIFDDQFSVERPDGSNFTLKIRSTKLEDSAMYFCASGRVKDTEAFFGQGTRLTVV.

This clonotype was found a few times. CDR3 amino acids: CASRPDSGFDSPLHF. DNA of the CDR3: TGTGCCAGCAGACCAGACAGTGGGTTCGATTCACCCCTCCACTTT. The J gene is TRBJ1-6, the V gene TRBV6-1; D is possibly TRBD1 (5 bases). The V and J ends lost 6 bases and 8 bases respectively, with 17 bases between them. Germline assignment: CDR1 MNHNS and CDR2 SASEGT. This CDR3 has 15 amino acids.

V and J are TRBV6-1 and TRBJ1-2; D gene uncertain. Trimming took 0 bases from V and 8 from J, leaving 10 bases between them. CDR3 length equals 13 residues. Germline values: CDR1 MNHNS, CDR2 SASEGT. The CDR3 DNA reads TGTGCCAGCAGTGAAGCGCGAAGGGAGGGCTACACCTTC. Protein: CASSEARREGYTF.

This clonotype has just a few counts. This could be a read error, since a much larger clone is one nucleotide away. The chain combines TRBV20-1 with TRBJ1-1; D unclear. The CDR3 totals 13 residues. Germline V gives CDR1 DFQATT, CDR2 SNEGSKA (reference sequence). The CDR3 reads CSARGRPGTEACF. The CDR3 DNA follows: TGCAGTGCTAGAGGGAGGCCGGGCACTGAAGCTTGCTTT.

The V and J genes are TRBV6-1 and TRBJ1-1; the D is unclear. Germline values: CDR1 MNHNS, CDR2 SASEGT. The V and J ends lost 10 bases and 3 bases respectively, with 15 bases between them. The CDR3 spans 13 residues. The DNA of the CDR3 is TGTGCCACCTCCTCCCCGGGAGACACTGAAGCTTTCTTT. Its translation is CATSSPGDTEAFF.

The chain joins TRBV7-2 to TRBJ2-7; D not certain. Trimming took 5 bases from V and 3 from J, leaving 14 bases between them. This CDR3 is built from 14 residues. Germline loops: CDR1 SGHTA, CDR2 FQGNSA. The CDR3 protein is CASSPPGEYYEQYF. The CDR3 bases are TGTGCCAGCAGCCCCCCCGGAGAGTACTACGAGCAGTACTTC. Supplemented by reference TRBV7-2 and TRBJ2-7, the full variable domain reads GAGVSQSPSNKVTEKGKDVELRCDPISGHTALYWYRQSLGQGLEFLIYFQGNSAPDKSGLPSDRFSAERTGGSVSTLTIQRTQQEDSAVYLCASSPPGEYYEQYFGPGTRLTVT.

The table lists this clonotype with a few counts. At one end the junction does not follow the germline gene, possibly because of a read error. CDR3 in amino acids: CATSRDYGYTF. CDR3 in DNA: TGTGCCACCAGTCGGGACTATGGCTACACCTTC. This chain joins TRBV2 and TRBJ1-2; D remains ambiguous. Germline V gives CDR1 SNHLY, CDR2 FYNNEI. The CDR3 consists of 11 residues.

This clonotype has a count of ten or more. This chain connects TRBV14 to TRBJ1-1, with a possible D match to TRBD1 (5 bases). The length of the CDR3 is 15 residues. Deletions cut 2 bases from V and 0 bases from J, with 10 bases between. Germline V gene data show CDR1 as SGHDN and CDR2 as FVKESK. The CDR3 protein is CASSQWQGVNTEAFF. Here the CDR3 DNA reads TGTGCCAGCAGCCAATGGCAGGGAGTGAACACTGAAGCTTTCTTT.

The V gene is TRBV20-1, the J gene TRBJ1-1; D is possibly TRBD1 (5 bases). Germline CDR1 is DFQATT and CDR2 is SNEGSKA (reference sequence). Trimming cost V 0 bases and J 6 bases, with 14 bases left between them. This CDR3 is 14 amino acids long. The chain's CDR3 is CSARDPGSHAEAFF. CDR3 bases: TGCAGTGCTAGAGATCCAGGGTCACACGCTGAAGCTTTCTTT.

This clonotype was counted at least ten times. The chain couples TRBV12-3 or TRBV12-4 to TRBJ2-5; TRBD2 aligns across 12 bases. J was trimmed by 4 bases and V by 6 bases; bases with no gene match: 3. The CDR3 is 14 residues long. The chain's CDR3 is CASSPLAGGETQYF. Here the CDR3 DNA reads TGTGCCAGCAGCCCACTAGCGGGAGGAGAGACCCAGTACTTC.

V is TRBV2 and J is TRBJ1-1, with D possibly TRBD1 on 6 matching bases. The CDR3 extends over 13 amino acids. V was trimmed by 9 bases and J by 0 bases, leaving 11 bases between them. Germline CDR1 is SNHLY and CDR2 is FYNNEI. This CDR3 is CARRTEMNTEAFF. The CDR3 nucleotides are TGTGCCAGGAGGACAGAAATGAACACTGAAGCTTTCTTT.

DNA of the CDR3: TGTGCCAGCAGCCAAGCGCGGGGAAGAATTAACGGCTACACCTTC. Its translation: CASSQARGRINGYTF. This chain links TRBV3-1 with TRBJ1-2; D is unresolved. This CDR3 spans 15 amino acids. In germline, CDR1 is LGHDT, CDR2 YNNKEL (reference sequence). The V gene lost 1 base and the J gene lost 8 bases, with 17 bases spanning the gap. The full variable domain, its missing parts supplied by reference TRBV3-1 and TRBJ1-2, is DTAVSQTPKYLVTQMGNDKSIKCEQNLGHDTMYWYKQDSKKFLKIMFSYNNKELIINETVPNRFSPKSPDKAHLNLHINSLELGDSAVYFCASSQARGRINGYTFGSGTRLTVV.

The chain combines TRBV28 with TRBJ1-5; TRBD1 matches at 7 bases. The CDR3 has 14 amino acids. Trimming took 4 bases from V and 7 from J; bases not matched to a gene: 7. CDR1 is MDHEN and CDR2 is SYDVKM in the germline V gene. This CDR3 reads CASSYTGAGQPQHF. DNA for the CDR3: TGTGCCAGCAGTTATACAGGGGCAGGGCAGCCCCAGCATTTT. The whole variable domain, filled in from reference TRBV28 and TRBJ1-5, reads DVKVTQSSRYLVKRTGEKVFLECVQDMDHENMFWYRQDPGLGLRLIYFSYDVKMKEKGDIPEGYSVSREKKERFSLILESASTNQTSMYLCASSYTGAGQPQHFGDGTRLSIL.